What follows are 25 T cell receptor beta chains derived from one specimen sequenced in a study of blood T cell repertoires in COVID-19. The assay was immunoSEQ multiplex PCR, and TCRdb's table has in-frame clones only and misses some. The sample comprises under 90,000 clones, 70% to 90% of which are singletons, and less than 3% rests with the top ten. Sequencing was done on a sample of peripheral blood. These receptors came from an older man with active or convalescent COVID-19.

V usage is TRBV11-2 and J usage is TRBJ2-5, with a possible D match to TRBD1 (6 bases). V lost 5 bases and J 7 bases, leaving 17 bases between the germline ends. The CDR3 has 14 residues. Germline values: CDR1 SGHAT, CDR2 FQNNGV. The CDR3 DNA sequence: TGTGCCAGCAGCCGAACCAGGGGCCCAGGGACCCAGTACTTC. Its protein product is CASSRTRGPGTQYF.

This clone was counted once. V is TRBV5-1 and J is TRBJ1-1; possibly TRBD1 for D (5 bases). Deletions cut 2 bases from V and 5 bases from J, with 13 bases between. The CDR3 contains 14 residues. The germline gives CDR1 SGHRS, CDR2 YFSETQ. The CDR3 nucleotides are TGCGCCAGCAGCTTCCGTCAAGGGGCAACTGAAGCTTTCTTT. This codes for CASSFRQGATEAFF.

V is TRBV25-1 and J is TRBJ1-1; TRBD1 aligns across 9 bases. The V gene's germline CDR1 is MGHDK and CDR2 SYGVNS. The length of the CDR3 is 14 residues. With 3 bases clipped from V and 4 bases from J, the junction kept 3 bases outside the gene matches. The CDR3 bases are TGTGCCAGCAGTGATACAGGGGGCATCACTGAAGCTTTCTTT. Encoded protein: CASSDTGGITEAFF.

This rearrangement joins TRBV6-2 or TRBV6-3 to TRBJ2-2, with 8 positions matching TRBD1. CDR1 MNHEY and CDR2 SVGEGT come from the germline V gene. Unmatched junction bases numbered 14, after V lost 2 bases and J lost 3 bases. This CDR3 is 19 amino acids long. CDR3 residues: CASSYPPLGQGLYTGELFF. CDR3 DNA: TGTGCCAGCAGTTACCCGCCCCTCGGACAGGGATTATACACCGGGGAGCTGTTTTTT.

The V call is TRBV25-1, the J call TRBJ2-1; tentatively, D is TRBD1 (6 bases). Trimming took off 3 bases at V and 2 bases at J, with 11 bases between the two ends. The CDR3 has 15 amino acids. Germline lookup yields CDR1 MGHDK and CDR2 SYGVNS. CDR3 in DNA: TGTGCCAGCAGTGATAGCGACAGGCCCTACAATGAGCAGTTCTTC. This encodes CASSDSDRPYNEQFF.

The chain employs TRBV30 and TRBJ1-3; D perhaps matches TRBD1 (6 bases). The germline CDR1 and CDR2 sequences are GTSNPN and SVGIG (reference sequence). V was trimmed by 8 bases and J by 5 bases, leaving 19 bases between them. The CDR3 extends over 14 amino acids. The CDR3 nucleotides read TGTGCCGGTGGCCTAACAGGGTATCGAAACACCATATATTTT. It is translated as CAGGLTGYRNTIYF.

This clone was seen once. The gene calls are TRBV4-1 and TRBJ1-3; D is possibly TRBD1 (6 bases). Germline-derived CDR1 and CDR2 are MGHRA and YSYEKL. Trimming took off 3 bases at V and 0 bases at J, with 9 bases between the two ends. CDR3 size: 15 residues. The CDR3 bases are TGCGCCAGCAGCCAGGACAGTAGCTCTGGAAACACCATATATTTT. As protein: CASSQDSSSGNTIYF.

This clone was picked up a small number of times. The gene calls are TRBV5-1 and TRBJ2-2; perhaps TRBD2 as D (7 bases). From germline, CDR1 is SGHRS and CDR2 YFSETQ. The CDR3 consists of 15 residues. V lost 4 bases, J lost 6 bases, and 16 bases lay in between. CDR3 protein: CASSLGGGDSGELFF. The CDR3 nucleotides read TGCGCCAGCAGCCTAGGCGGGGGCGATTCCGGGGAGCTGTTTTTT.

The chain links TRBV30 to TRBJ2-7; perhaps TRBD1 as D (6 bases). CDR3 length equals 13 residues. Trimming left V 0 bases short and J 7 bases short, with 13 bases between. Germline V gene sequence: CDR1 GTSNPN, CDR2 SVGIG (reference sequence). CDR3 DNA: TGTGCCTGGAGTGTACAGGGTTTGGGAGAGCAGTACTTC. Residues: CAWSVQGLGEQYF.

V usage is TRBV6-5 and J usage is TRBJ2-7; 14 bases map to TRBD2. This CDR3 spans 15 amino acids. Germline CDR1 and CDR2: MNHEY and SVGAGI. V gave up 4 bases and J gave up 7 bases; unmatched junction bases: 6. CDR3 sequence: CASSWTSGRSREQYF. CDR3 DNA sequence: TGTGCCAGCAGTTGGACTAGCGGGAGGTCCCGGGAGCAGTACTTC.

The chain employs TRBV15 and TRBJ2-2; TRBD2 agrees at 12 bases. With 0 bases clipped from V and 0 bases from J, the junction kept 5 bases outside the gene matches. Germline V gene lookup returns CDR1 LNHNV and CDR2 YYDKDF (reference sequence). The CDR3 consists of 19 residues. The CDR3 nucleotides are TGTGCCACCAGCAGAGATCGCCGACTAGCGGGGGCGAACACCGGGGAGCTGTTTTTT. Protein product: CATSRDRRLAGANTGELFF.

The gene calls are TRBV30 and TRBJ2-1, with 8 bases matching TRBD2. With V trimmed by 2 bases and J by 2 bases, 8 bases remained unmatched. The CDR3 extends over 16 amino acids. Germline loops: CDR1 GTSNPN, CDR2 SVGIG (reference sequence). In DNA, the CDR3 is TGTGCCTGGAGTCCATACGGGACTAGTGCCTACAATGAGCAGTTCTTC. Encoded protein: CAWSPYGTSAYNEQFF.

This clone was counted once. The rearrangement uses TRBV3-1 (or the pseudogene TRBV3-2) and TRBJ2-5; D remains unclear. Trimming pared 4 bases from V and 2 bases from J, leaving 14 bases between. CDR1 LGHDT and CDR2 YNNKEL come from the germline V gene (reference sequence). The CDR3 runs to 15 residues. The CDR3 spells CASSRAPGPQETQYF. CDR3 DNA: TGTGCCAGCAGCCGGGCCCCTGGGCCTCAAGAGACCCAGTACTTC.

V gene TRBV4-1 combines with J gene TRBJ2-7; 13 bases map to TRBD2. Germline CDR1 reads MGHRA; CDR2 reads YSYEKL. CDR3 length equals 17 residues. After removal of 4 bases from V and 7 bases from J, the junction contained 13 bases not matched to a gene. In DNA, the CDR3 is TGCGCCAGCAGCCCCGTAGCACTAGCGGGGGGGCCAGGGGAGCAGTACTTC. Protein: CASSPVALAGGPGEQYF.

The V and J genes are TRBV19 and TRBJ2-7; TRBD1 matches 11 bases. The CDR3 loop spans 15 amino acids. J was trimmed by 7 bases and V by 5 bases; bases with no gene match: 10. Germline CDR1 LNHDA, CDR2 SQIVND (reference sequence). In DNA, the CDR3 is TGTGCCAGTAGTCCCCGTAGAGGGGACAGGGGGGAGCAGTACTTC. It codes for CASSPRRGDRGEQYF. Variable domain in full (rest from reference TRBV19 and TRBJ2-7): DGGITQSPKYLFRKEGQNVTLSCEQNLNHDAMYWYRQDPGQGLRLIYYSQIVNDFQKGDIAEGYSVSREKKESFPLTVTSAQKNPTAFYLCASSPRRGDRGEQYFGPGTRLTVT.

The DNA of the CDR3 is TGTGCCAGCAGCCAAGGGAGGCCAGGGGAGTGCACCTTC. Translation: CASSQGRPGECTF. V and J are TRBV3-1 (or the pseudogene TRBV3-2) and TRBJ1-2, with TRBD1 as a possible D gene (6 bases). The germline V and J ends were trimmed by 1 base and 13 bases, with 16 bases remaining between them. CDR3 length: 13 amino acids. Germline CDR1 is LGHDT and CDR2 is YNNKEL (reference sequence).

This chain links TRBV2 with TRBJ1-5; TRBD1 matches 9 bases. Germline lookup yields CDR1 SNHLY and CDR2 FYNNEI. The V segment lost 6 bases and the J segment 6 bases; nucleotides outside the gene matches: 9. The CDR3 has 15 residues. The CDR3 is CASRPGQGYTQPQHF. As DNA, the CDR3 is TGTGCCAGCAGGCCCGGACAGGGGTACACTCAGCCCCAGCATTTT.

The V gene is TRBV4-1, the J gene TRBJ2-5; TRBD2 matches at 9 bases. CDR3 length equals 15 residues. Germline lookup yields CDR1 MGHRA and CDR2 YSYEKL. Trimming cost V 3 bases and J 2 bases; bases outside gene matches: 4. Here the CDR3 DNA reads TGCGCCAGCAGCCAGGGCGGGGGGGGTCAAGAGACCCAGTACTTC. Protein product: CASSQGGGGQETQYF.

The chain joins TRBV7-8 to TRBJ1-2; the D is unclear. The germline V gene has CDR1 SGHVS and CDR2 FQNEAQ. Trimming took off 2 bases at V and 1 base at J, with 8 bases between the two ends. The CDR3 loop spans 14 amino acids. The CDR3 here is CASSLSEINYGYTF. In DNA, the CDR3 is TGTGCCAGCAGCTTAAGCGAAATTAACTATGGCTACACCTTC.

The rearrangement links TRBV5-1 to TRBJ1-2; no clear D. The V and J ends lost 0 bases and 4 bases respectively, with 13 bases between them. The CDR3 sequence is 15 residues long. Germline V CDR1 and CDR2: SGHRS, YFSETQ. CDR3 region: CASSLEPGTSYGYTF. The CDR3 coding sequence is TGCGCCAGCAGCTTGGAACCAGGAACGAGCTATGGCTACACCTTC.

The chain couples TRBV7-2 to TRBJ2-7, with 11 positions matching TRBD1. V shed 5 bases and J 8 bases; nucleotides not matched to a gene: 11. The CDR3 covers 15 residues. Germline-derived CDR1 and CDR2 are SGHTA and FQGNSA. The CDR3 DNA sequence: TGTGCCAGCAGCCCTGGGGGACAGGGGGGGAGGAAGCAGTACTTC. Its protein product is CASSPGGQGGRKQYF.

The chain is built from TRBV5-1 and TRBJ2-3; 14 nucleotides align to TRBD2. Germline CDR1 SGHRS, CDR2 YFSETQ. The CDR3 is 15 amino acids. Trimming took 5 bases from V and 5 from J; bases not matched to a gene: 4. The CDR3 here is CASRGTSGSGDTQYF. CDR3 sequence (DNA): TGCGCCAGCAGGGGGACTAGCGGGAGCGGAGATACGCAGTATTTT.

This clone has a handful of counts. This sequence joins TRBV2 and TRBJ2-3; 7 bases are a match to TRBD2. The CDR3 sequence is 15 residues long. With 5 bases clipped from V and 1 base from J, the junction kept 6 bases outside the gene matches. Germline V lookup: CDR1 SNHLY, CDR2 FYNNEI. The CDR3 sequence: CASSRGLAGTDTQYF. The CDR3 DNA is TGTGCCAGCAGTCGCGGGCTAGCGGGCACAGATACGCAGTATTTT.

The count of this clone is one. V usage is TRBV5-1 and J usage is TRBJ2-2; D not resolved. CDR1 SGHRS and CDR2 YFSETQ come from the germline V gene. The CDR3 loop spans 14 amino acids. Trimming took off 0 bases at V and 2 bases at J, with 5 bases between the two ends. The CDR3 sequence: CASSLAGNTGELFF. The CDR3 DNA reads TGCGCCAGCAGCTTGGCTGGCAACACCGGGGAGCTGTTTTTT.

This CDR3 is CASSSTGEYEKLFF. DNA of the CDR3: TGTGCCAGCAGTTCGACAGGGGAGTATGAAAAACTGTTTTTT. The chain joins TRBV6-5 to TRBJ1-4; 8 bases are shared with TRBD1. CDR1 is MNHEY, CDR2 SVGAGI, per germline. The CDR3 has 14 residues. Trimming at V came to 4 bases and at J to 6 bases, leaving 4 bases not matched to a gene.